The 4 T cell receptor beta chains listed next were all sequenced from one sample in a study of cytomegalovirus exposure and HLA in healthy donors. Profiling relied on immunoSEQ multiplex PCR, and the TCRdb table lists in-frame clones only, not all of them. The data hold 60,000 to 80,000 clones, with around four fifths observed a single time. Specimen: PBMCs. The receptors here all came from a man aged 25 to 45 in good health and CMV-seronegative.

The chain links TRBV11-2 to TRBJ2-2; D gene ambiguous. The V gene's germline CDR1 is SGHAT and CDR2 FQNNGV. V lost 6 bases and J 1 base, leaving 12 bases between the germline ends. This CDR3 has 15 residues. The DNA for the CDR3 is TGTGCCAGCAGTTTACGAGCGCAGAACACCGGGGAGCTGTTTTTT. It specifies CASSLRAQNTGELFF.

The DNA of the CDR3 is TGTGCCAGCAGTTCCCTAGCAGGGGGAATTCGGGGCTACACCTTC. This encodes CASSSLAGGIRGYTF. V gene TRBV28 combines with J gene TRBJ1-2; 7 bases line up with TRBD1. This CDR3 region has 15 residues. The V gene's germline CDR1 is MDHEN and CDR2 SYDVKM. Trimming took 4 bases from V and 8 from J; bases not matched to a gene: 13.

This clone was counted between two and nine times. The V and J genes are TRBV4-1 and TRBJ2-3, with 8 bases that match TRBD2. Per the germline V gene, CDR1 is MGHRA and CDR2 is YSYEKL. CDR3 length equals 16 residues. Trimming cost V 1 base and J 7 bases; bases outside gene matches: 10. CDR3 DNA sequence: TGCGCCAGCAGCCAAGTCCCCAGCGGGAGTCGTTATACGCAGTATTTT. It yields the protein CASSQVPSGSRYTQYF.

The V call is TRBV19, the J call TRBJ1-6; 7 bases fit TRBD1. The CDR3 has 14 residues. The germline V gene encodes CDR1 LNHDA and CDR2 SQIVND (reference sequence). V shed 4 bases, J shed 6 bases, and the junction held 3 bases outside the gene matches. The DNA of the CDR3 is TGTGCCAGTAGTAGCCGGGACAGTAATTCACCCCTCCACTTT. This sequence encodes CASSSRDSNSPLHF.